These 30 T cell receptor beta chains came from one sample sequenced in a study of T cells in Graves' hyperthyroidism and ophthalmopathy. The source material, RNA transcripts, was used to amplify TCR beta CDR3 regions. The TCR CDR3 first-round RT-PCR relied on the HTBI primer set. TCRdb analysed the multiplex PCR reads with MiXCR anew, one entry per CDR3 protein. The repertoire holds around 370,000 distinct CDR3 sequences, with roughly 20% as singletons. Sequencing was done on a sample of blood. All receptors come from a man aged 18 to 29 with Graves' ophthalmopathy.

On this clonotype: A read error may be the cause here, since a much bigger clone is one base away. This chain connects TRBV13 to TRBJ2-3, with TRBD1 matching 9 bases. The better agreement between TRBJ1-5 and the DNA end casts doubt on the J call. CDR1 and CDR2 (germline): PRHDT, FYEKMQ (reference sequence). CDR3 size: 15 residues. The CDR3 here is CASSFGTGSIDTQHF. In DNA, the CDR3 is TGTGCCAGCAGCTTCGGGACAGGGTCGATAGATACGCAGCATTTT.

This clonotype has at least ten counts. The chain joins TRBV12-3 or TRBV12-4 to TRBJ1-5; D is undetermined. V shed 1 base and J shed 4 bases, with 5 bases lying between them. This CDR3 comprises 13 residues. CDR3 region: CASSLERNQPQHF. CDR3 coding DNA: TGTGCCAGCAGTTTAGAGAGGAATCAGCCCCAGCATTTT.

This chain uses TRBV5-5 with TRBJ2-7, with D possibly TRBD1 on 5 matching bases. Deletions cut 2 bases from V and 6 bases from J, with 18 bases between. Germline loops: CDR1 SGHKS, CDR2 YYEKEE (reference sequence). The CDR3 totals 15 residues. The CDR3 reads CASSFLTARGAEQYF. The CDR3 nucleotides read TGTGCCAGCAGCTTTCTCACGGCACGTGGGGCCGAGCAGTACTTC.

This clonotype turned up a few times. This rearrangement joins TRBV29-1 to TRBJ2-3; unclear D gene. Trimming shortened V by 2 bases and J by 2 bases, and 20 bases separated the two germline ends. CDR3 length: 17 residues. Germline V gene sequence: CDR1 SQVTM, CDR2 ANQGSEA. In DNA form, the CDR3 reads TGCAGCGTTGAAAAGGCGGCAGGCCCGAGGCTCACAGATACGCAGTATTTT. This encodes CSVEKAAGPRLTDTQYF.

This clonotype was picked up many times. CDR3 coding DNA: TGTGCCAGTACCCCTCCCGGGGGCGCGATACGTGGCTACACCTTC. It codes for CASTPPGGAIRGYTF. The chain has TRBV19 and TRBJ1-2; the D gene is possibly TRBD1 (6 bases). CDR1 is LNHDA and CDR2 is SQIVND in the germline V gene (reference sequence). The CDR3 contains 15 residues. Trimming cost V 7 bases and J 7 bases, with 22 bases left between them.

The rearrangement joins TRBV28 to TRBJ1-6, with 10 bases aligning to TRBD1. CDR1 is MDHEN and CDR2 is SYDVKM in the germline V gene. The V gene end was trimmed by 5 bases and the J gene end by 4 bases; junction bases not matched to a gene: 8. The CDR3 has 17 amino acids. The CDR3 sequence: CASSRPGDRGYNSPLHF. The CDR3 DNA is TGTGCCAGCAGTCGCCCCGGGGACAGGGGATATAATTCACCCCTCCACTTT.

This clonotype appeared many times. This sequence joins TRBV11-1 and TRBJ1-1, with no clear D. The V end was cut by 4 bases, the J end by 3 bases, with 9 bases between. In germline, CDR1 is SGHAT, CDR2 FQDESV (reference sequence). CDR3 length equals 13 residues. DNA of the CDR3: TGTGCCAGCAGCTCAGGACGGGACACTGAAGCTTTCTTT. It is translated as CASSSGRDTEAFF.

The sample holds one count of this clonotype. The chain employs TRBV18 and TRBJ1-3; D is perhaps TRBD1 (5 bases). Germline CDR1 is KGHSH and CDR2 is LQKENI. The CDR3 is 15 residues long. V lost 0 bases, J lost 8 bases, and 14 bases lay in between. CDR3: CASSPPAGRADTIYF. DNA for the CDR3: TGTGCCAGCTCACCACCGGCAGGGAGGGCGGACACCATATATTTT.

This clonotype was seen many times. The rearrangement uses TRBV6-1 and TRBJ1-1, with D maybe TRBD1 (6 bases). The CDR3 is 14 residues long. The germline V and J ends were trimmed by 6 bases and 6 bases, with 17 bases remaining between them. Germline lookup yields CDR1 MNHNS and CDR2 SASEGT. CDR3 amino acids: CASSLTGSRAEAFF. CDR3 sequence (DNA): TGTGCCAGCAGCCTAACAGGGAGTCGAGCTGAAGCTTTCTTT.

The chain carries TRBV9 and TRBJ2-2, with D possibly being TRBD2 (6 bases). The V gene's germline CDR1 is SGDLS and CDR2 YYNGEE. The CDR3 covers 16 residues. V lost 0 bases, J lost 0 bases, and 9 bases lay in between. Here the CDR3 reads CASSVGDFSNTGELFF. DNA of the CDR3: TGTGCCAGCAGCGTAGGGGACTTCTCGAACACCGGGGAGCTGTTTTTT.

This clonotype has a count of ten or more. The chain joins TRBV10-3 to TRBJ2-7, with 9 bases that match TRBD1. The germline V gene has CDR1 ENHRY and CDR2 SYGVKD. J was trimmed by 3 bases and V by 5 bases; bases with no gene match: 2. This CDR3 has 13 amino acids. The CDR3 DNA sequence: TGTGCCATCAGTCCGGGACAGGGCTACGAGCAGTACTTC. This codes for CAISPGQGYEQYF.

The J gene is TRBJ1-6, the V gene TRBV12-3 or TRBV12-4; 7 bases fit TRBD1. J was trimmed by 7 bases and V by 5 bases; bases with no gene match: 5. There are 14 residues in the CDR3. In nucleotides, the CDR3 is TGTGCCAGCAGTCGGGACAGTGGGAATTCACCCCTCCACTTT. It codes for CASSRDSGNSPLHF.

This chain uses TRBV7-9 with TRBJ1-3; D not resolved. This CDR3 contains 18 residues. The germline gives CDR1 SEHNR, CDR2 FQNEAQ (reference sequence). V lost 5 bases and J lost 4, with 24 bases in between. The CDR3 region is CASSPHGGSSVIGNTIYF. In nucleotides, the CDR3 is TGTGCCAGCAGCCCCCACGGTGGATCCAGCGTGATCGGAAACACCATATATTTT.

The table lists this clonotype with a few counts. V gene TRBV7-8 combines with J gene TRBJ2-7, with 7 bases fitting TRBD1. The J segment lost 3 bases and the V segment lost 5 bases, leaving 7 bases of the junction unmatched. Germline V gene data show CDR1 as SGHVS and CDR2 as FQNEAQ. The CDR3 length is 14 residues. The DNA for the CDR3 is TGTGCCAGCAGCGTCCTAGGGGGCTACTACGAGCAGTACTTC. It is translated as CASSVLGGYYEQYF.

This clonotype came up many times. This chain joins TRBV2 and TRBJ2-2, with 13 bases identical to TRBD2. Germline V gene data show CDR1 as SNHLY and CDR2 as FYNNEI. Trimming at V came to 10 bases and at J to 5 bases, leaving 16 bases not matched to a gene. This CDR3 is built from 18 residues. In nucleotides, the CDR3 is TGTGCCACTCCGACGGCGACTAGCGGGGGGCCGTGGACCGGGGAGCTGTTTTTT. This codes for CATPTATSGGPWTGELFF.

This clonotype was seen a few times. CDR3 region: CASSTILAQYNEQFF. CDR3 DNA: TGTGCCAGCAGTACGATACTAGCCCAATACAATGAGCAGTTCTTC. The V gene is TRBV6-1, the J gene TRBJ2-1, with D maybe TRBD2 (6 bases). This CDR3 contains 15 residues. The germline V gene has CDR1 MNHNS and CDR2 SASEGT. Between the trimmed V and J ends, which lost 5 bases and 4 bases, there was a span of 15 bases.

This clonotype was detected ten times or more. The chain employs TRBV12-3 or TRBV12-4 and TRBJ1-2; D perhaps matches TRBD1 (5 bases). Trimming took 3 bases from V and 7 from J, leaving 15 bases between them. The length of the CDR3 is 14 residues. The CDR3 DNA sequence: TGTGCCAGCAGTTTTAGAAGGGGCTCAAGTGGCTACACCTTC. It translates to CASSFRRGSSGYTF.

In its sample, this clonotype was seen many times. This rearrangement joins TRBV5-6 to TRBJ1-1; D is undetermined. V shed 2 bases and J shed 4 bases, with 6 bases lying between them. CDR1 and CDR2 (germline): SGHDT, YYEEEE. CDR3 size: 12 residues. CDR3 sequence (DNA): TGTGCCAGCAGCTTCTCGGGCACTGAAGCTTTCTTT. It yields the protein CASSFSGTEAFF.

This clonotype was seen a handful of times. V and J are TRBV9 and TRBJ1-1; TRBD1 is a possible D gene (6 bases). Trimming cost V 3 bases and J 3 bases, with 12 bases left between them. Germline V gene lookup returns CDR1 SGDLS and CDR2 YYNGEE. The length of the CDR3 is 14 residues. The CDR3 coding sequence is TGTGCCAGCAGCGGAGGGGGGTGGGACACTGAAGCTTTCTTT. It yields the protein CASSGGGWDTEAFF.

This clonotype was observed a single time. This chain joins TRBV28 and TRBJ2-7, with D possibly TRBD1 on 7 matching bases. The germline V gene encodes CDR1 MDHEN and CDR2 SYDVKM. The CDR3 loop spans 13 amino acids. V lost 4 bases and J lost 4, with 11 bases in between. The chain's CDR3 is CASSSGGWYEQYF. Written as DNA, the CDR3 is TGTGCCAGCAGTTCAGGGGGGTGGTACGAGCAGTACTTC.

This clonotype has ten or more counts. The chain combines TRBV12-3 or TRBV12-4 with TRBJ1-6, with D possibly matching TRBD1 (6 bases). This CDR3 comprises 13 residues. Trimming shortened V by 4 bases and J by 8 bases, and 9 bases separated the two germline ends. CDR3 nucleotide sequence: TGTGCCAGCAGTTCAAACAGGGATTCACCCCTCCACTTT. Its translation is CASSSNRDSPLHF.

The chain couples TRBV29-1 to TRBJ1-1; D is ambiguous. This CDR3 has 11 residues. Germline values: CDR1 SQVTM, CDR2 ANQGSEA. V lost 2 bases, J lost 2 bases, and 3 bases lay in between. The CDR3 here is CSVEYNTEAFF. In DNA, the CDR3 is TGCAGCGTTGAATATAACACTGAAGCTTTCTTT.

The rearrangement joins TRBV5-1 to TRBJ2-5; 10 bases align to TRBD1. CDR3 length equals 14 residues. Germline CDR1 and CDR2: SGHRS and YFSETQ. The ends lost 4 bases at V and 7 bases at J; junction bases unmatched: 7. The CDR3 spells CASSPGQGKGTQYF. CDR3 DNA sequence: TGCGCCAGCAGCCCGGGACAGGGGAAAGGGACCCAGTACTTC.

V is TRBV20-1 and J is TRBJ2-2; 9 bases line up with TRBD1. Trimming at V came to 5 bases and at J to 4 bases, leaving 5 bases not matched to a gene. This CDR3 spans 14 amino acids. Germline V gene sequence: CDR1 DFQATT, CDR2 SNEGSKA (reference sequence). The DNA for the CDR3 is TGCAGTGCTCCGGGACAGGGCCGCACCGGGGAGCTGTTTTTT. Protein product: CSAPGQGRTGELFF.

This clonotype was observed a handful of times. This chain joins TRBV20-1 and TRBJ1-5; D is possibly TRBD1 (6 bases). This CDR3 spans 15 amino acids. Germline V gives CDR1 DFQATT, CDR2 SNEGSKA (reference sequence). V shed 2 bases and J shed 2 bases, with 13 bases lying between them. The CDR3 sequence is CSARLGAPGNQPQHF. CDR3 in DNA: TGCAGTGCTAGACTGGGGGCCCCGGGCAATCAGCCCCAGCATTTT.

This clonotype was seen ten or more times. The V and J genes are TRBV7-8 and TRBJ2-1, with D possibly TRBD2 on 6 matching bases. Trimming took 5 bases from V and 4 from J, leaving 15 bases between them. This CDR3 contains 15 residues. From germline, CDR1 is SGHVS and CDR2 FQNEAQ. CDR3 in amino acids: CASSPLLGSYNEQFF. As DNA, the CDR3 is TGTGCCAGCAGCCCATTGCTCGGGAGTTACAATGAGCAGTTCTTC. Full variable domain (missing parts from reference TRBV7-8 and TRBJ2-1): GAGVSQSPRYKVAKRGQDVALRCDPISGHVSLFWYQQALGQGPEFLTYFQNEAQLDKSGLPSDRFFAERPEGSVSTLKIQRTQQEDSAVYLCASSPLLGSYNEQFFGPGTRLTVL.

This clonotype was seen only a few times. V and J are TRBV20-1 and TRBJ2-2, with D perhaps TRBD1 (5 bases). The germline V gene has CDR1 DFQATT and CDR2 SNEGSKA (reference sequence). V gave up 3 bases and J gave up 0 bases, with 8 bases separating them. The CDR3 is made up of 14 amino acids. CDR3 DNA sequence: TGCAGTGCTAGCGGCAGGGCGAACACCGGGGAGCTGTTTTTT. This translates into CSASGRANTGELFF.

This rearrangement joins TRBV5-5 to TRBJ2-7; D gene ambiguous. Germline assignment: CDR1 SGHKS and CDR2 YYEKEE (reference sequence). The CDR3 has 15 residues. Between the trimmed V and J ends, which lost 1 base and 3 bases, there was a span of 14 bases. The CDR3 DNA is TGTGCCAGCAGCTTGAGGGAAACCCTGTACTACGAGCAGTACTTC. This translates into CASSLRETLYYEQYF.

Concerning this clonotype: The junction and the germline gene differ at one end; a read error may be behind it. The chain couples TRBV5-6 to TRBJ2-7; D call uncertain. CDR1 is SGHDT and CDR2 is YYEEEE in the germline V gene. The CDR3 covers 10 residues. The DNA of the CDR3 is TGTGCCAGCAGCTCCAACGAGCAGTACTTC. Residues: CASSSNEQYF.

This clonotype has a single count. The V call is TRBV20-1, the J call TRBJ2-3; TRBD2 aligns across 13 bases. CDR3 length: 14 residues. The germline CDR1 and CDR2 sequences are DFQATT and SNEGSKA (reference sequence). Germline trimming cut 5 bases from V and 4 bases from J; bases unmatched to any gene: 3. The CDR3 spells CSAVTSGGSDTQYF. CDR3 sequence (DNA): TGCAGTGCTGTGACTAGCGGGGGGTCAGATACGCAGTATTTT.